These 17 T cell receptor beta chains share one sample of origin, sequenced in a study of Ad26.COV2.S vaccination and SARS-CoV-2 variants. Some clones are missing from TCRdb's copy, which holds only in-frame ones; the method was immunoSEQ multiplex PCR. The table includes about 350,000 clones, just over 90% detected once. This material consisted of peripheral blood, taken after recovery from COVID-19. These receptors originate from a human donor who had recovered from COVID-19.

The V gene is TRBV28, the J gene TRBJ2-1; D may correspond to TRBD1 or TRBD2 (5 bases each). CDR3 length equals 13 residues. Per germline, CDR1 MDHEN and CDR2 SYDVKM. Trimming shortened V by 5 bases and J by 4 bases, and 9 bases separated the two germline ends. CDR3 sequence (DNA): TGTGCCAGCAGTACGGGGCCGTACAATGAGCAGTTCTTC. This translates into CASSTGPYNEQFF.

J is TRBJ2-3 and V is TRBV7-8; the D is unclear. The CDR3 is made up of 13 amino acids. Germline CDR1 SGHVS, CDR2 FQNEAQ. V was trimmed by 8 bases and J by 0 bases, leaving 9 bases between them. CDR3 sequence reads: CASGPYSTDTQYF. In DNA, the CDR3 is TGTGCCAGCGGCCCTTATAGCACAGATACGCAGTATTTT.

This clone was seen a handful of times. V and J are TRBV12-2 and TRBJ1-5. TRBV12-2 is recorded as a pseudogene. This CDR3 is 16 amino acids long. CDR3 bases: TGTGCAAGTCGCTCCCGTCCGGGAACACTCAATCAGCCCCAGCATTTT. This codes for CASRSRPGTLNQPQHF.

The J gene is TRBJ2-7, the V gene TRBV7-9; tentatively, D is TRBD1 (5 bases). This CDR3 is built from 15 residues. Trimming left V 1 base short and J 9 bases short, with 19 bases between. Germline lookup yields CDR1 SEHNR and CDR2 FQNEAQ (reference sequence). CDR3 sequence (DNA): TGTGCCAGCAGCTTAGTCCCGACAGATTCACTTGGGCAGTACTTC. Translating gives CASSLVPTDSLGQYF.

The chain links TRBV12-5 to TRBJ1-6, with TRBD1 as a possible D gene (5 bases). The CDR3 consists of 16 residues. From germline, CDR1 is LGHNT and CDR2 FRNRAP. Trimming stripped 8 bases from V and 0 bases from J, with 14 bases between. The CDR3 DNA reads TGTGCTAGTAGCGGGACTTCGAGCTCCTATAATTCACCCCTCCACTTT. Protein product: CASSGTSSSYNSPLHF.

CDR3 DNA: TGTGCCAGCAGCGCCTGGAGCGGGGAGGATGAGCAGTTCTTC. This translates into CASSAWSGEDEQFF. The chain carries TRBV9 and TRBJ2-1; 7 nucleotides line up with TRBD2. CDR3 length equals 14 residues. With 3 bases clipped from V and 8 bases from J, the junction kept 8 bases outside the gene matches. Germline CDR1 is SGDLS and CDR2 is YYNGEE.

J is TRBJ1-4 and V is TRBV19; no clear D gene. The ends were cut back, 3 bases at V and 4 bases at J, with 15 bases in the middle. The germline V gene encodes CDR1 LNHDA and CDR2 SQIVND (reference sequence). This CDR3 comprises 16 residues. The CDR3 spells CASSIGLTRSNEKLFF. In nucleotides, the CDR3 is TGTGCCAGTAGTATTGGATTAACGAGGAGTAATGAAAAACTGTTTTTT.

DNA for the CDR3: TGTGCCAGCAGCGTAGCTGTGCAGGTAGCGAACACCATATATTTT. Translated: CASSVAVQVANTIYF. This rearrangement joins TRBV9 to TRBJ1-3; no firm D call. The CDR3 is made up of 15 amino acids. Trimming cost V 0 bases and J 7 bases, with 14 bases left between them. Germline V gene sequence: CDR1 SGDLS, CDR2 YYNGEE. Supplemented by reference TRBV9 and TRBJ1-3, the full variable domain reads DSGVTQTPKHLITATGQRVTLRCSPRSGDLSVYWYQQSLDQGLQFLIQYYNGEERAKGNILERFSAQQFPDLHSELNLSSLELGDSALYFCASSVAVQVANTIYFGEGSWLTVV.

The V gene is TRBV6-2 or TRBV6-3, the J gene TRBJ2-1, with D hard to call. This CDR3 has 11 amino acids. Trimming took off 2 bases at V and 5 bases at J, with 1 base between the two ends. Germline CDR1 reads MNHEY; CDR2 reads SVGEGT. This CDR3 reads CASSYNNEQFF. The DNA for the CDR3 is TGTGCCAGCAGTTACAACAATGAGCAGTTCTTC.

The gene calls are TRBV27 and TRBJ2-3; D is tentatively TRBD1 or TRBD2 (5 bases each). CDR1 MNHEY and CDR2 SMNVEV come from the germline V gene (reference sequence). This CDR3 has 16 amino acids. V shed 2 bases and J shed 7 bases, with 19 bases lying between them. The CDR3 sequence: CASSLRVGTGVNTQYF. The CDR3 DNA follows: TGTGCCAGCAGTTTAAGGGTAGGGACCGGCGTAAATACGCAGTATTTT.

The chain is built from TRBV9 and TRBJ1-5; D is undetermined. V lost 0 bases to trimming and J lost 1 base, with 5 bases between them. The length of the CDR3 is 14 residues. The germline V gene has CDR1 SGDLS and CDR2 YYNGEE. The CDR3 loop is CASSVDGSNQPQHF. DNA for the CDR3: TGTGCCAGCAGCGTAGATGGGAGCAATCAGCCCCAGCATTTT.

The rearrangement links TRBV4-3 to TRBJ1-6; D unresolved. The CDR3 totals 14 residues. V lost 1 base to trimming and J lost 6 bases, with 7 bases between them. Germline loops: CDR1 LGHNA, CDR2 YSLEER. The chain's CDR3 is CASSQVQVNSPLHF. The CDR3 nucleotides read TGCGCCAGCAGCCAAGTTCAGGTTAATTCACCCCTCCACTTT.

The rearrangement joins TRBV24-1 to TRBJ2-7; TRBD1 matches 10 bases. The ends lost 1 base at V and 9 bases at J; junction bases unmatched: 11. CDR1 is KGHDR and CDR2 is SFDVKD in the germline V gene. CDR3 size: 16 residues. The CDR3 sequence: CATSDLLDRGPLGQYF. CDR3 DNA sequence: TGTGCCACCAGTGATTTATTAGACAGGGGGCCATTGGGGCAGTACTTC.

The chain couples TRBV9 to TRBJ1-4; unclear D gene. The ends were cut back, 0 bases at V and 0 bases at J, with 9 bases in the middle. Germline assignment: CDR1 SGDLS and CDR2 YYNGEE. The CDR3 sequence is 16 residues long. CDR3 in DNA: TGTGCCAGCAGCGTAGGGTCCGAAACAACTAATGAAAAACTGTTTTTT. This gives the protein CASSVGSETTNEKLFF.

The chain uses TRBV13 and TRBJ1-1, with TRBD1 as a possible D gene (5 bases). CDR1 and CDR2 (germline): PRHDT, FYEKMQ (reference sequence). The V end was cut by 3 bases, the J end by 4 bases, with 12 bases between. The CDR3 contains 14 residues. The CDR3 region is CASSFREIGTEAFF. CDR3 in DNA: TGTGCCAGCAGCTTCAGGGAGATTGGCACTGAAGCTTTCTTT.

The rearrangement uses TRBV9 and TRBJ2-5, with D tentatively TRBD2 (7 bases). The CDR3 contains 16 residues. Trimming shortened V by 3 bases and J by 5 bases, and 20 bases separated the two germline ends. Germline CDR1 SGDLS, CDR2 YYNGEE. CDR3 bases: TGTGCCAGCAGCGCCTTGCTGGCGGGGGCCCAGGAGACCCAGTACTTC. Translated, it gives CASSALLAGAQETQYF.

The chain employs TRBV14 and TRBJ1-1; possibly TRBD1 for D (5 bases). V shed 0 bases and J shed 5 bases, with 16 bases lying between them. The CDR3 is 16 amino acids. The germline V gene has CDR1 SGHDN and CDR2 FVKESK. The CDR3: CASSQDLKDGGTEAFF. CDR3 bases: TGTGCCAGCAGCCAAGATCTTAAGGATGGGGGGACTGAAGCTTTCTTT.